The T cell receptor beta chain described here comes from a study of Tregs in tolerant kidney transplant recipients. Across the study: Sorting used antibodies to exclude donor cells.

The CDR3 consists of 16 residues. V was trimmed by 4 bases and J by 1 base, leaving 15 bases between them. Germline CDR1 reads SEHNR; CDR2 reads FQNEAQ (reference sequence). Worth noting for this clone: The antigen is undetermined.

TCRdb keeps only in-frame clones here, not all; method: immunoSEQ multiplex PCR. This sample has more than 30,000 clones, with 70% to 85% found just once. Material for sequencing was Tregs from blood cultured with allogeneic cells. The V gene is TRBV7-9, the J gene TRBJ2-3; D is ambiguous. The sequence was obtained from a human donor in good health. The CDR3 DNA reads as TGTGCCAGCAGCTCCAGCTCCCCGCGGCGCACAGATACGCAGTATTTT. This translates into CASSSSSPRRTDTQYF.